This T cell receptor (beta chain) was obtained from a study of spatial heterogeneity in lung cancer. In the study overall: The mean occurrence of each unique TCR and UMI combination in raw reads exceeded nine.

The presence of a unique molecular identifier marked each TCR cDNA molecule. TCRdb analysed the 5' RACE reads with MiXCR anew, one entry per CDR3 protein. This sample has tens of thousands of distinct CDR3 sequences, with around 12% found just once. This clonotype occurred many times. The sample's time point: sample taken at primary tumor resection. A total of 72 untreated early-stage non-small cell lung cancer patients served as donors. This TCR came from a male donor with early-stage non-small cell lung cancer. This specimen consisted of PBMCs, obtained at surgery.

In DNA form, the CDR3 reads TGTGCCACCAGTGAGCTGACAGCGACGGACAAACGGGAAAAACTGTTTTTT. It specifies CATSELTATDKREKLFF. The gene calls are TRBV24-1 and TRBJ1-4; D possibly corresponds to TRBD1 (5 bases). The CDR3 spans 17 residues. V lost 4 bases and J lost 8, with 22 bases in between. Per germline, CDR1 KGHDR and CDR2 SFDVKD.